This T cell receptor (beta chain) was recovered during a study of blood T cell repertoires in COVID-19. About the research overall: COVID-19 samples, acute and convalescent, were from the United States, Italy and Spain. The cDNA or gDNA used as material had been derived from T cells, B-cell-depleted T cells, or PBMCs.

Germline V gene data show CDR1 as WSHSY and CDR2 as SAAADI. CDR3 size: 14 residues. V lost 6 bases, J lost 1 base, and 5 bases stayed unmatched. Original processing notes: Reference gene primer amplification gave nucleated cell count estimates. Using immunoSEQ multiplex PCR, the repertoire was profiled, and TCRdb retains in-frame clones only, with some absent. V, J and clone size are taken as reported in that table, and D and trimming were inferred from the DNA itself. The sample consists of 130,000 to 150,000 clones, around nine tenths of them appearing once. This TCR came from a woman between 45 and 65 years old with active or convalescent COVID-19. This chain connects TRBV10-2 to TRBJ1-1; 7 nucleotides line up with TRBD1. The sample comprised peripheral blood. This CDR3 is CASRGGQQNTEAFF. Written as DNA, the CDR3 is TGCGCCAGCAGGGGGGGACAGCAGAACACTGAAGCTTTCTTT.